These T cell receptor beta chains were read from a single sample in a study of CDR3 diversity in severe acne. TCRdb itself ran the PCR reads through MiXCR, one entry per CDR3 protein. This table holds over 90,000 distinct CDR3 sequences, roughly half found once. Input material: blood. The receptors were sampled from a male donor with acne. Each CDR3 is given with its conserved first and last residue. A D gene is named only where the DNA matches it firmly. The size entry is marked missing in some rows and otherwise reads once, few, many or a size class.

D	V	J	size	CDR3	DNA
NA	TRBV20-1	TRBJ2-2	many	CSARPPGLKSRGELFF	TGCAGTGCGAGACCACCGGGCCTAAAGTCGAGAGGGGAGCTGTTTTTT
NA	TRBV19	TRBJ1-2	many	CASSIPGRKIFYGYTF	TGTGCCAGTAGTATACCGGGCAGGAAAATATTTTATGGCTACACCTTC
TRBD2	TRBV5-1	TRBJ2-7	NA	CATSGAGDPEQYF	TGCGCCACCAGCGGGGCGGGAGACCCCGAGCAGTACTTC
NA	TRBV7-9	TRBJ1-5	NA	CASSLGVQAHNQPQHF	TGTGCCAGCAGCTTAGGGGTACAGGCCCACAATCAGCCCCAGCATTTT
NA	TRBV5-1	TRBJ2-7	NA	CASSLSRGSYEQYF	TGCGCCAGCAGCTTATCTAGGGGATCCTACGAGCAGTACTTC
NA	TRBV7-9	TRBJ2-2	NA	CASSLGGWGGAGDTGELFF	TGTGCCAGCAGCTTAGGAGGCTGGGGCGGGGCAGGAGATACCGGGGAGCTGTTTTTT
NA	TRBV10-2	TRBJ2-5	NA	CASSLLLRLQETQYF	TGCGCCAGCAGCTTACTTCTCCGGCTCCAAGAGACCCAGTACTTC
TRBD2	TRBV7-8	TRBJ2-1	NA	CAGLAGAGEQFF	TGTGCCGGACTAGCGGGAGCTGGTGAGCAGTTCTTC
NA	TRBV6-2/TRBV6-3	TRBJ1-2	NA	CASSFRDVYGYTF	TGTGCCAGCAGTTTCCGGGATGTCTATGGCTACACCTTC
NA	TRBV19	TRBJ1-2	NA	CASSMAAINYGYTF	TGTGCCAGTAGTATGGCAGCAATAAACTATGGCTACACCTTC
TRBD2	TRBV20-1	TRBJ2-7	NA	CSAFRTSGPLGQYF	TGCAGTGCTTTTCGGACTAGCGGGCCCCTCGGGCAGTACTTC
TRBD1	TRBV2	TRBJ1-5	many	CASSRGGREGNQPQHF	TGTGCCAGCAGTCGAGGGGGCAGGGAGGGAAATCAGCCCCAGCATTTT
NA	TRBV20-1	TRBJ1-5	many	CSARVGGSNQPQHF	TGCAGTGCTAGGGTAGGGGGATCAAATCAGCCCCAGCATTTT
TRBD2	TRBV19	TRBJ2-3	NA	CASSIRRLADTDTQYF	TGTGCCAGTAGTATTAGGAGACTAGCGGACACAGATACGCAGTATTTT
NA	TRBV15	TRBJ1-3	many	CATSRDGTIGNTIYF	TGTGCCACCAGCAGAGATGGTACGATCGGAAACACCATATATTTT
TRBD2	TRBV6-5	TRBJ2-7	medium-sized	CASRGTSGRAHEQYF	TGTGCCAGCAGAGGGACTAGCGGGAGGGCTCACGAGCAGTACTTC
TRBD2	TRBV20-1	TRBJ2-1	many	CSARAPGGTLSEQFF	TGCAGTGCTAGAGCGCCGGGGGGGACCTTGAGTGAGCAGTTCTTC
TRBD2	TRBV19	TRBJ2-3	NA	CASNSGRDTQYF	TGTGCCAGTAACAGCGGGAGAGATACGCAGTATTTT
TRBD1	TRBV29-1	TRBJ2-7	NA	CSVHRDRVTF	TGCAGCGTGCATCGGGACAGAGTAACGTTC
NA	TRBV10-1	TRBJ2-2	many	CASSAPGGQETGELFF	TGCGCCAGCAGTGCCCCGGGGGGACAGGAGACCGGGGAGCTGTTTTTT
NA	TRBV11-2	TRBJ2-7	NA	CASSWTAGPTYEQYF	TGTGCCAGCAGCTGGACAGCGGGCCCCACCTACGAGCAGTACTTC
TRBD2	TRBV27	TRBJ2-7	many	CASSMHLAGGLGEQYF	TGTGCCAGCAGTATGCATCTAGCGGGAGGTCTGGGCGAGCAGTACTTC
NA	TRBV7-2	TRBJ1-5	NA	CASSLQGRVGNQPQHF	TGTGCCAGCAGCTTACAGGGCAGGGTCGGCAATCAGCCCCAGCATTTT
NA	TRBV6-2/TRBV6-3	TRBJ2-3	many	CASSGESGTDTQYF	TGTGCCAGCTCAGGAGAGTCTGGCACAGATACGCAGTATTTT
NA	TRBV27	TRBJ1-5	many	CASRDNSWSGNQPQHF	TGTGCCAGCCGGGACAACTCTTGGAGTGGCAATCAGCCCCAGCATTTT
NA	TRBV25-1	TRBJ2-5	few	CARVHTYQETQYF	TGTGCCCGAGTACACACCTACCAAGAGACCCAGTACTTC
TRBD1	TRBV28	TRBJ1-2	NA	CASRRQGASNHGYTF	TGTGCCAGCAGACGACAGGGGGCTTCTAACCATGGCTACACCTTC
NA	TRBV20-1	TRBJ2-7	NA	CSARGQEFYEQYF	TGCAGTGCTAGAGGGCAGGAATTCTACGAGCAGTACTTC
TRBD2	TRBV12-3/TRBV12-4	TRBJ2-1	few	CASRLAGRLSEQFF	TGTGCCAGCCGACTAGCGGGAAGGTTGAGTGAGCAGTTCTTC
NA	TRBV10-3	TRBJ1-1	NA	CASGEFVRLSTEAFF	TGTGCCAGCGGTGAATTTGTCAGATTGAGCACTGAAGCTTTCTTT
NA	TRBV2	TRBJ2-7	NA	CASTGGYEQYF	TGTGCCAGCACCGGGGGCTACGAGCAGTACTTC
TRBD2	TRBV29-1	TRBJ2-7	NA	CSVAVSGRAYEQYF	TGCAGCGTTGCAGTTAGCGGGAGGGCTTACGAGCAGTACTTC
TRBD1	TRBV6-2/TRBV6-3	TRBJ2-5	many	CASSYTDREETQYF	TGTGCCAGCAGTTACACGGACAGGGAAGAGACCCAGTACTTC
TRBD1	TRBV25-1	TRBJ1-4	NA	CASSEPLRGRVEKLFF	TGTGCCAGCAGTGAACCGCTCAGGGGGCGGGTTGAAAAACTGTTTTTT
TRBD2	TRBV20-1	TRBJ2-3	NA	CSANGLAGGPDTQYF	TGCAGTGCTAATGGACTAGCGGGAGGGCCAGATACGCAGTATTTT
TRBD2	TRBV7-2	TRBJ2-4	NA	CASSLPPCIAGGGAKNIQYF	TGTGCCAGCAGCTTACCCCCCTGCATTGCGGGAGGTGGAGCCAAAAACATTCAGTACTTC
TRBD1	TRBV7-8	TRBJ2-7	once	CASSPRDRENYEQYF	TGTGCCAGCAGCCCCCGGGACAGGGAAAACTACGAGCAGTACTTC
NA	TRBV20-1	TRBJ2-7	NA	CSARRGGDSYEQYF	TGCAGTGCTAGACGCGGCGGGGACTCCTACGAGCAGTACTTC
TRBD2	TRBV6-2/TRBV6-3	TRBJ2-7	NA	CASSFQLTGGLAGSYEQYF	TGTGCCAGCAGTTTCCAACTCACAGGGGGACTAGCGGGATCCTACGAGCAGTACTTC
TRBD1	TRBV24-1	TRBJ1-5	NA	CATSETGESNQPQHF	TGTGCCACCAGTGAGACAGGGGAGAGCAATCAGCCCCAGCATTTT
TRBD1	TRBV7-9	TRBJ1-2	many	CASSLFDDRDPGYTF	TGTGCCAGCAGCCTATTCGATGACAGGGATCCTGGCTACACCTTC
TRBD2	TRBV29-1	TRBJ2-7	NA	CSVEGLAGVKQYF	TGCAGCGTTGAGGGACTAGCGGGAGTTAAGCAGTACTTC
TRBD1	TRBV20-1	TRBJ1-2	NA	CSAGGTGKGYYGYTF	TGCAGTGCGGGGGGGACAGGGAAGGGGTACTATGGCTACACCTTC
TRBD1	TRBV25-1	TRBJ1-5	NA	CASSDGTGGGQPQHF	TGTGCCAGCAGTGACGGGACAGGGGGTGGTCAGCCCCAGCATTTT
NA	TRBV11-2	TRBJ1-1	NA	CASSLFGLHLNTEAFF	TGTGCCAGCAGCTTATTTGGTCTACACCTGAACACTGAAGCTTTCTTT
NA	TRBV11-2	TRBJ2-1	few	CASSLEASASSYNEQFF	TGTGCCAGCAGCTTAGAGGCTAGCGCGAGCTCCTACAATGAGCAGTTCTTC
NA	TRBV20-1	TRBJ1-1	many	CSAYPEEGLNSEAFF	TGCAGTGCTTACCCCGAGGAGGGGCTCAATTCTGAAGCTTTCTTT